These 24 T cell receptor beta chains came from one sample sequenced in a study of T cells expressing NK-cell markers (TCRdb year 2020). Library prep was done by 5' RACE. The sequencing machine was an Illumina HiSeq 2000. TCRdb reprocessed the reads, reporting each CDR3 protein sequence once and no DNA. The sample table gives approximately 550,000 distinct CDR3 sequences. 3% to 4.5% of the sample is in the top ten clones. The sample was blood T cells: a sorted CD56 or NKG2C T cell subset, CD4+ or CD8+ T cells, or bulk PBMC T cells (not recorded which). The origin of the receptors is a man aged 18 to 29 in good health. Donor details come from another sample of the same person, matched by shared clones.

Here the CDR3 reads CASSSNRGPHYEQYF. The chain combines TRBV7-9 with TRBJ2-7; no DNA is available, so the TRBD1 call from TCRdb remains unchecked. This CDR3 region has 15 residues. Germline assignment: CDR1 SEHNR and CDR2 FQNEAQ (reference sequence).

The rearrangement joins TRBV5-3 to TRBJ2-6; TCRdb calls TRBD1, which cannot be checked without DNA. Being an ORF, TRBV5-3 has a function that is uncertain. The CDR3 consists of 15 residues. CDR3 residues: CGKRAGPSGANVLTF.

The chain uses TRBV20-1 and TRBJ2-5; TCRdb designates TRBD2, a call that cannot be tested without DNA. Germline V CDR1 and CDR2: DFQATT, SNEGSKA (reference sequence). The CDR3 has 16 residues. The chain's CDR3 is CSASPGLVLSQETQYF.

V is TRBV12-3 or TRBV12-4 and J is TRBJ2-5; TCRdb names TRBD1, which stays unverified in the absence of DNA. CDR3 length: 15 amino acids. The CDR3 spells CASSSYSGVESTQYF.

The chain links TRBV12-3 or TRBV12-4 to TRBJ2-6. The CDR3 runs 14 residues. The CDR3 sequence: CASSPDSGANVLTF.

The V and J genes are TRBV4-2 and TRBJ2-3; the TCRdb D gene call, TRBD2, has no DNA to confirm it. Germline-derived CDR1 and CDR2 are LGHNA and YNFKEQ. The CDR3 is 17 residues long. The chain's CDR3 is CASSQDTSGSDADTQYF.

This chain joins TRBV12-3 or TRBV12-4 and TRBJ1-2; TCRdb lists TRBD1, though no DNA is available to test this call. The CDR3 is 16 amino acids. CDR3 residues: CASSLEGGNPRYSYTF.

The rearrangement uses TRBV12-3 or TRBV12-4 and TRBJ2-5; TCRdb's D gene call, TRBD1, goes unchecked for lack of DNA. CDR3 length equals 13 residues. The CDR3 protein is CASSSRRSQTQYF.

The V and J genes are TRBV12-3 or TRBV12-4 and TRBJ2-3; with no DNA, the TCRdb D assignment of TRBD1 cannot be verified. The CDR3 is 14 amino acids. The CDR3 loop is CASTPEGVTDTQYF.

The chain joins TRBV19 to TRBJ2-1; TCRdb indicates TRBD2, and absent DNA this call remains unverified. Germline loops: CDR1 LNHDA, CDR2 SQIVND (reference sequence). The CDR3 runs 13 residues. The CDR3: CASSSGMINEQFF.

The V gene is TRBV15, the J gene TRBJ2-7; with no DNA, the TCRdb D assignment of TRBD1 cannot be verified. The length of the CDR3 is 16 residues. CDR1 is LNHNV and CDR2 is YYDKDF in the germline V gene (reference sequence). The CDR3: CATSRRLTGVAYEQYF.

The chain joins TRBV10-3 to TRBJ2-1; the D call of TRBD1 rests on TCRdb alone, since no DNA is present to check it. Germline loops: CDR1 ENHRY, CDR2 SYGVKD. CDR3 size: 12 residues. CDR3 region: CAISLGVNEQFF.

The chain is built from TRBV6-2 or TRBV6-3 and TRBJ2-7; TCRdb's D gene call, TRBD2, goes unchecked for lack of DNA. Germline CDR1 reads MNHEY; CDR2 reads SVGEGT. This CDR3 comprises 15 residues. The CDR3 reads CASSYSPSLGGEQYF.

V and J are TRBV7-8 and TRBJ2-5. The germline V gene encodes CDR1 SGHVS and CDR2 FQNEAQ. The CDR3 extends over 17 amino acids. CDR3 protein: CASSLKLAGDRRETQYF.

J is TRBJ2-7 and V is TRBV24-1. This CDR3 region has 14 residues. The germline gives CDR1 KGHDR, CDR2 SFDVKD. Here the CDR3 reads CATSDSRIQNEQYF.

The rearrangement joins TRBV12-3 or TRBV12-4 to TRBJ2-7; the TCRdb D gene call, TRBD2, has no DNA to confirm it. The CDR3 runs to 14 residues. CDR3 sequence reads: CASSLGTSPKEQYF.

The J gene is TRBJ1-1, the V gene TRBV11-2; TCRdb's D gene call, TRBD1, goes unchecked for lack of DNA. The germline gives CDR1 SGHAT, CDR2 FQNNGV. CDR3 size: 15 residues. The CDR3 reads CASRSVRGKKTEAFF.

The chain employs TRBV7-2 and TRBJ2-7; the D gene TCRdb calls, TRBD2, cannot be checked with no DNA. CDR1 and CDR2 (germline): SGHTA, FQGNSA. The CDR3 is 14 amino acids. The CDR3 loop is CASSLIAGVSEQYF.

V usage is TRBV2 and J usage is TRBJ1-1. The germline V gene has CDR1 SNHLY and CDR2 FYNNEI. The CDR3 spans 13 residues. This CDR3 reads CASSEPWDTEAFF.

The V gene is TRBV28, the J gene TRBJ2-7; no DNA is available, so the TRBD1 call from TCRdb remains unchecked. Looked up from germline, CDR1 is MDHEN and CDR2 is SYDVKM. The CDR3 is 15 amino acids. CDR3 protein: CASRSPGVRSYEQYF. Filled out from reference TRBV28 and TRBJ2-7, the complete variable domain reads DVKVTQSSRYLVKRTGEKVFLECVQDMDHENMFWYRQDPGLGLRLIYFSYDVKMKEKGDIPEGYSVSREKKERFSLILESASTNQTSMYLCASRSPGVRSYEQYFGPGTRLTVT.

The V gene is TRBV2, the J gene TRBJ2-3; the TCRdb call, TRBD2, lacks DNA for checking. CDR1 SNHLY and CDR2 FYNNEI come from the germline V gene. This CDR3 comprises 12 residues. CDR3 sequence reads: CASRIGEYTQYF. The variable domain in full, with the rest retrieved from reference TRBV2 and TRBJ2-3, is EPEVTQTPSHQVTQMGQEVILRCVPISNHLYFYWYRQILGQKVEFLVSFYNNEISEKSEIFDDQFSVERPDGSNFTLKIRSTKLEDSAMYFCASRIGEYTQYFGPGTRLTVL.

CDR3 sequence reads: CASSPQGDSYGYTF. V is TRBV18 and J is TRBJ1-2; TCRdb outputs TRBD1, but without DNA this stays unchecked. CDR3 length equals 14 residues. CDR1 and CDR2 (germline): KGHSH, LQKENI.

This chain joins TRBV6-2 or TRBV6-3 and TRBJ1-5; there is no DNA to check the TCRdb D call of TRBD1. The V gene's germline CDR1 is MNHEY and CDR2 SVGEGT. This CDR3 has 16 residues. The CDR3 region is CASSWASLTQNQPQHF.

The chain is built from TRBV4-3 and TRBJ2-1; checking the TCRdb D call of TRBD2 is not possible without DNA. Germline assignment: CDR1 LGHNA and CDR2 YSLEER. This CDR3 is 17 amino acids long. This chain's CDR3 is CASSQDDRLAGDNEQFF.